The entry that follows covers one T cell receptor beta chain sequence. Its antigen is not identified. Selection required adequate fresh-frozen tumor tissue plus more than two years' survival data. The immunoSEQ assay amplified TCRB CDR3 from up to 2 ug DNA. Clones were read by immunoSEQ multiplex PCR, and TCRdb kept only the in-frame ones, dropping some. Among tens of thousands of clones listed, 85% to 90% were seen once. These data come from a study of glioma-infiltrating T cells after dendritic cell vaccination. Study-wide background: Treatment, given 2003 to 2012, was autologous tumor lysate-pulsed dendritic cell vaccination. General observations from the study: No direct clonality-survival link was found; a diverse polyclonal response may matter.

The TCR was taken from a human donor with glioblastoma. Here the sequenced sample was blood, taken before dendritic cell vaccination.

CDR3: CASSQDRGGRTDTQYF. The CDR3 region has the DNA TGCGCCAGCAGCCAAGATAGGGGGGGGCGCACAGATACGCAGTATTTT. V is TRBV4-1 and J is TRBJ2-3, with D perhaps TRBD2 (7 bases). V dropped 0 bases and J dropped 1 base, with 11 bases sitting between them. CDR3 size: 16 residues. Germline CDR1 is MGHRA and CDR2 is YSYEKL.